This TCR beta chain is drawn from a study of shared clonotypes between healthy human individuals (dated by TCRdb to about 2020). As for the study more broadly: A few men and a couple of women, aged 18 to 49 years, made up the cohort. To increase sequencing depth and limit assay-specific biases, different laboratories used diverse techniques to prepare libraries and sequence TCR repertoires. To estimate repertoire size and how much clonotype sharing occurs between individuals, the study deeply sequenced the blood TCR repertoires of roughly 5 healthy adults. For each donor, CD4 naive and CD4 memory were each given three plates, CD8 naive was given two plates, and CD8 memory was given one plate. Between about 0.85 and 8.9 billion PBMCs per donor were obtained by leukapheresis.

The CDR3 goes from the cysteine to the phenylalanine over 16 residues. Of the read, only the CDR3 DNA is kept; its 48 bases are in frame from base 1. V is cut back by 4 bases and J by 5 bases, with 11 bases in the junction unmatched. CDR1 and CDR2, per the germline V gene, are SGHRS and YFSETQ. The paper as a whole reports these results and caveats: Rarefaction of sorted-subset datasets indicated incomplete sequencing despite the large sequencing depth. Only blood was sampled, and tissue TCR repertoires likely differ from those in blood. Pairwise subsampling indicated that sequencing depth was expected to affect the degree of clonotype sharing among donors. Because the study included only a small number of donors, the genetic and exposure-history diversity represented was limited. Clonotypes shared by all four sorted-subset donors showed higher generation probabilities than non-shared clonotypes. Estimated clonotype richness was generally larger for naive than for memory subsets. Approximately 5% of naive CD4, 3% to 3.5% of naive CD8, roughly 2.4% of memory CD4, and over 0.35% of memory CD8 clonotypes were shared across a few donors.

Using the deep immunoSEQ assay, TCR CDR3 regions were amplified from genomic DNA by multiplex PCR. For each cell subset, the extracted genomic DNA was distributed evenly across all wells of several immunoSEQ 96-well plates, and each plate served as one replicate. For sorted subsets, approximately 190 ng of genomic DNA, equivalent to some 30,000 T cell genomes, went into each replicate PCR. Purified libraries were measured with a Qubit 3.0 fluorometer, size-checked on a Bioanalyzer 2100, and measured again with the KAPA Library Quantification kit. Each immunoSEQ 96-well plate was sequenced on its own single-read 150-cycle Illumina NextSeq 550 flow cell. Per the original workflow: Because the immunoSEQ output included only junctional sequences and no quality scores, the filtering could not be the same as the filtering used for full-length reads. Sequences were annotated with PyIR, a Python wrapper for IgBLAST v1.9, and V/J genes and CDR3 were assigned using IMGT germline references. Any read was removed if the V/J assignment was weak (E-value above 1e-6), the CDR3 was missing, or the read contained stop codons, out-of-frame junctions, or ambiguous translated residues. A V3J clonotype was defined by an identical inferred V gene, J gene, and CDR3 amino acid sequence. The percentage overlap between two repertoires was calculated by dividing the number of shared unique clonotypes by the size of the smaller repertoire. RTK rarefaction, the Chao1 estimator, and Recon v2.1 estimates of unobserved clonotypes were used to assess repertoire richness. Generation probabilities for all TCRbeta clonotypes obtained by the gDNA method from a handful of donors were computed using OLGA. TCRdb took over this immuneACCESS table, retaining in-frame rearrangements with V and J assigned. Such tables are incomplete; in checked studies, under half of the missing clones stem from an unresolved V gene, and the remainder is unexplained. V, J and clone size are taken as reported in that table, and D and trimming were inferred from the DNA itself. This sample lists approximately 980,000 clones; over 60% were detected once. About 1.5% of the sample is in the top ten clones.

Of note for this clone: The antigen it binds to is not known. It has no much larger one-base neighbor in the sample; base qualities were not kept.

Healthy HIV-negative adults with no recently reported acute infections or vaccinations were included as donors. Only Caucasian adults living in Nashville, Tennessee, USA were represented among the donors. Magnetic negative selection was used to enrich CD4+ T cells, after which naive cells were positively selected on CD45RA and the negative fraction became the memory subset. Blood was obtained by leukapheresis, after which PBMCs were separated by Ficoll-Histopaque density gradient centrifugation and cryopreserved in liquid nitrogen vapor phase. Analytical flow cytometry was used to check the purity and quantity of every magnetically sorted T cell population. Each sorted fraction had its genomic DNA isolated and then quantified by UV absorbance on a Nanodrop 2000c.

This TCR was sampled from a man between 18 and 29 years old in good health. Sample: memory CD4+ T cells sorted from blood. This specimen's cell subset or site label, per the study, means: CD45RA-negative fraction. Recombination connected TRBV5-1 to TRBJ1-1, with 10 junctional bases fitting TRBD1. The CDR3 is CASSPGTGALGTEAFF. The sequenced DNA is TGCGCCAGCAGCCCTGGGACAGGGGCGCTGGGAACTGAAGCTTTCTTT.